These 18 T cell receptor beta chains originate from one sample sequenced in a study of shared clonotypes between healthy human individuals. The data were produced by immunoSEQ multiplex PCR, yet TCRdb's version contains in-frame clones alone and is incomplete. The sample lists millions of clones, 85% to 95% seen once, with 0.85% to 1.3% in the top ten. Naive CD8 cells, CD45RO-negative and positively selected for CCR7, excluded terminally differentiated effector memory CD45RA+ cells. The sample consisted of naive CD8+ T cells sorted from blood. These receptors were taken from a man between 18 and 35 years old in good health.

This chain uses TRBV7-9 with TRBJ2-7, with 7 bases aligning to TRBD2. V lost 6 bases and J lost 4; bases outside the gene matches: 9. CDR1 is SEHNR and CDR2 is FQNEAQ in the germline V gene (reference sequence). This CDR3 spans 14 amino acids. CDR3 residues: CASSTTGGGYEQYF. CDR3 sequence (DNA): TGTGCCAGCAGTACAACGGGCGGGGGTTACGAGCAGTACTTC.

CDR3 sequence reads: CAIQGAGELFF. In nucleotides, the CDR3 is TGTGCCATCCAGGGGGCCGGGGAGCTGTTTTTT. V and J are TRBV19 and TRBJ2-2, with 7 nucleotides matching TRBD1. The V gene end was trimmed by 10 bases and the J gene end by 6 bases; junction bases not matched to a gene: 2. The CDR3 sequence is 11 residues long. The V gene's germline CDR1 is LNHDA and CDR2 SQIVND (reference sequence). The full variable domain, rest sourced from reference TRBV19 and TRBJ2-2, is DGGITQSPKYLFRKEGQNVTLSCEQNLNHDAMYWYRQDPGQGLRLIYYSQIVNDFQKGDIAEGYSVSREKKESFPLTVTSAQKNPTAFYLCAIQGAGELFFGEGSRLTVL.

The chain recombines TRBV30 with TRBJ2-1; D is uncertain. Trimming took off 1 base at V and 1 base at J, with 5 bases between the two ends. This CDR3 contains 13 residues. CDR1 is GTSNPN, CDR2 SVGIG, per germline (reference sequence). CDR3 region: CAWSGASYNEQFF. The CDR3 region has the DNA TGTGCCTGGAGTGGCGCTTCCTACAATGAGCAGTTCTTC.

On this clone: The junction departs from germline at one end; a sequencing error may be responsible. The chain carries TRBV11-3 and TRBJ2-1; 9 bases fit TRBD2. The V gene's germline CDR1 is SGHNT and CDR2 YENEEA. The CDR3 totals 17 residues. The CDR3 is CVSSLDNSGSGVNEQFF. The CDR3, as DNA: TGTGTCAGCAGCTTAGATAATAGCGGGAGTGGGGTCAATGAGCAGTTCTTC.

As regards this clone: This same CDR3 is encoded by further DNA sequences in the sample. This chain's CDR3 is CASSPATGELFF. The CDR3 DNA follows: TGTGCCAGCTCACCAGCCACCGGGGAGCTGTTTTTT. V is TRBV18 and J is TRBJ2-2; D is ambiguous. Germline CDR1 KGHSH, CDR2 LQKENI. Trimming pared 2 bases from V and 4 bases from J, leaving 2 bases between. This CDR3 has 12 residues.

The chain couples TRBV9 to TRBJ2-1, with 11 bases identical to TRBD2. V dropped 4 bases and J dropped 0; count of bases not matched to a gene: 18. The germline V gene encodes CDR1 SGDLS and CDR2 YYNGEE. The CDR3 has 21 amino acids. This CDR3 is CASSPQGTRGTSGLSYNEQFF. As DNA, the CDR3 is TGTGCCAGCAGCCCACAGGGGACAAGGGGGACTAGCGGCCTCTCCTACAATGAGCAGTTCTTC.

The chain is built from TRBV6-5 and TRBJ2-3; D is tentatively TRBD1 or TRBD2 (5 bases each). The CDR3 has 14 residues. Germline V lookup: CDR1 MNHEY, CDR2 SVGAGI. V shed 8 bases and J shed 6 bases, with 18 bases lying between them. CDR3 region: CASGLRDRGDTQYF. The CDR3 bases are TGTGCCAGCGGCTTGCGAGACAGAGGGGATACGCAGTATTTT.

The chain combines TRBV27 with TRBJ2-2; TRBD2 agrees at 7 bases. The germline V gene encodes CDR1 MNHEY and CDR2 SMNVEV (reference sequence). The CDR3 has 15 residues. The ends lost 5 bases at V and 5 bases at J; junction bases unmatched: 8. For the CDR3, the DNA is TGTGCCAGCAGTGAATTGACTAGCAGAACCGGGGAGCTGTTTTTT. It translates to CASSELTSRTGELFF.

This CDR3 is CASSSRGQVIYEQYF. CDR3 bases: TGTGCCAGCAGCTCCCGGGGACAGGTGATATACGAGCAGTACTTC. V is TRBV5-6 and J is TRBJ2-7, with 8 nucleotides matching TRBD1. The CDR3 contains 15 residues. CDR1 and CDR2 (germline): SGHDT, YYEEEE. Trimming at V came to 3 bases and at J to 4 bases, leaving 9 bases not matched to a gene.

The V call is TRBV2, the J call TRBJ2-7; D is possibly TRBD1 (6 bases). CDR1 SNHLY and CDR2 FYNNEI come from the germline V gene. This CDR3 has 13 residues. The V end was cut by 6 bases, the J end by 6 bases, with 15 bases between. The chain's CDR3 is CASSPGVGSEQYF. CDR3 sequence (DNA): TGTGCCAGCAGCCCAGGGGTTGGCTCCGAGCAGTACTTC.

The chain links TRBV27 to TRBJ1-6; D remains unclear. The germline gives CDR1 MNHEY, CDR2 SMNVEV (reference sequence). The CDR3 loop spans 15 amino acids. The V end lost 5 bases, the J end lost 6 bases, and 14 bases lay between the germline ends. CDR3 loop: CASSAAEAFNSPLHF. For the CDR3, the DNA is TGTGCCAGCAGTGCCGCCGAGGCTTTTAATTCACCCCTCCACTTT.

The V gene is TRBV6-5, the J gene TRBJ2-3; 11 positions match TRBD2. This CDR3 has 14 amino acids. With 5 bases clipped from V and 6 bases from J, the junction kept 4 bases outside the gene matches. Germline V CDR1 and CDR2: MNHEY, SVGAGI. The CDR3 DNA reads as TGTGCCAGCAGTGATAGCGGGAGGGGGGATACGCAGTATTTT. Protein: CASSDSGRGDTQYF.

The chain uses TRBV28 and TRBJ2-7; D not certain. The germline V gene has CDR1 MDHEN and CDR2 SYDVKM. V was trimmed by 10 bases and J by 0 bases, leaving 16 bases between them. The CDR3 is made up of 14 amino acids. CDR3 sequence reads: CATLSLPHSYEQYF. The DNA for the CDR3 is TGTGCCACCCTCAGTCTACCTCACTCCTACGAGCAGTACTTC.

The chain employs TRBV5-1 and TRBJ1-1; no clear D. Trimming stripped 0 bases from V and 4 bases from J, with 10 bases between. The germline V gene encodes CDR1 SGHRS and CDR2 YFSETQ. The length of the CDR3 is 14 residues. DNA for the CDR3: TGCGCCAGCAGCTTGGTCGCCGACGCCACTGAAGCTTTCTTT. As protein: CASSLVADATEAFF.

J is TRBJ2-1 and V is TRBV5-1, with D perhaps matching TRBD1 (5 bases). CDR1 is SGHRS and CDR2 is YFSETQ in the germline V gene. Between the trimmed V and J ends, which lost 2 bases and 6 bases, there was a span of 18 bases. The CDR3 sequence is 16 residues long. CDR3 amino acids: CASSLIENAQGNEQFF. CDR3 bases: TGCGCCAGCAGCTTAATAGAGAATGCTCAGGGCAATGAGCAGTTCTTC. Full variable domain (outside the CDR3, taken from reference TRBV5-1 and TRBJ2-1): KAGVTQTPRYLIKTRGQQVTLSCSPISGHRSVSWYQQTPGQGLQFLFEYFSETQRNKGNFPGRFSGRQFSNSRSEMNVSTLELGDSALYLCASSLIENAQGNEQFFGPGTRLTVL.

The chain links TRBV27 to TRBJ2-2; 8 bases are a match to TRBD1. This CDR3 has 15 amino acids. The junction had 8 bases not matched to a gene; V was cut back by 4 bases and J by 7 bases. Per the germline V gene, CDR1 is MNHEY and CDR2 is SMNVEV (reference sequence). The CDR3 here is CASSSGTGVGGELFF. In DNA form, the CDR3 reads TGTGCCAGCAGTTCCGGGACAGGAGTTGGCGGGGAGCTGTTTTTT.

V usage is TRBV6-1 and J usage is TRBJ1-5; 7 bases are a match to TRBD1. V lost 2 bases to trimming and J lost 3 bases; unmatched junction nucleotides: 7. From germline, CDR1 is MNHNS and CDR2 SASEGT. The CDR3 has 16 amino acids. This CDR3 is CASSESVRGYNQPQHF. DNA of the CDR3: TGTGCCAGCAGTGAATCTGTCAGGGGGTACAATCAGCCCCAGCATTTT.

Note on this clone: Distinct nucleotide sequences in the sample also encode this CDR3. The gene calls are TRBV27 and TRBJ1-2, with D tentatively TRBD1 (5 bases). CDR1 MNHEY and CDR2 SMNVEV come from the germline V gene (reference sequence). Trimming cost V 5 bases and J 7 bases, with 17 bases left between them. This CDR3 has 14 amino acids. The CDR3 DNA follows: TGTGCCAGCAGTATCACCGGGACGGGTGGTGGCTACACCTTC. It specifies CASSITGTGGGYTF.